The clone carrying this T cell receptor (beta chain) was recorded at least ten times. TCRdb itself ran the multiplex PCR reads through MiXCR, one entry per CDR3 protein. The sample has 250,000 or so distinct CDR3 sequences, over 25% seen once. The sample originates from a study of breast tumors, draining lymph nodes, adjacent tissues. Axillary draining lymph nodes of breast cancer patients supplied the node samples. The CDR3 covers 16 residues. Germline CDR1 is MNHEY and CDR2 is SVGAGI. V lost 2 bases, J lost 8 bases, and 9 bases stayed unmatched. This TCR derives from a female donor with breast cancer. Some clones in this sample may be carry-over from other donors' samples. The chain links TRBV6-5 to TRBJ1-4, with 9 bases fitting TRBD1. Sequencing was performed on axillary lymph node tissue. CDR3 in DNA: TGTGCCAGCAGTTACCGCGAGGACAGGGGAAGGGAAAAACTGTTTTTT. Translated, it gives CASSYREDRGREKLFF.